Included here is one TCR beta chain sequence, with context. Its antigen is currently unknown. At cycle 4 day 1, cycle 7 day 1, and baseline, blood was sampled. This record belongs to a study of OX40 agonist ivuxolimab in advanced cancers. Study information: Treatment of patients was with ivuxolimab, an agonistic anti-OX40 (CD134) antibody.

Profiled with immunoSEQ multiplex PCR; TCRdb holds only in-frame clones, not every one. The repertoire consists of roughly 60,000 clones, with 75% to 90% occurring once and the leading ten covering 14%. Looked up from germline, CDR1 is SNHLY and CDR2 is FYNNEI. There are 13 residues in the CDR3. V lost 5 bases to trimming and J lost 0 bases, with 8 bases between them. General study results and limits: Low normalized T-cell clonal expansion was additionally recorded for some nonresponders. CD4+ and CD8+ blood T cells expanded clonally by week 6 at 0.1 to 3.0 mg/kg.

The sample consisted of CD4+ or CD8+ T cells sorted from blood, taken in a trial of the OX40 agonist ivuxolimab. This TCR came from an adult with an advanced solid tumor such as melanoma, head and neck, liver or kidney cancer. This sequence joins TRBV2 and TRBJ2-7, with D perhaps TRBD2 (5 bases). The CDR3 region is CASSSGYSYEQYF. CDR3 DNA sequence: TGTGCCAGCAGTTCGGGGTACTCCTACGAGCAGTACTTC.